This TCR beta chain came from a study of cytomegalovirus exposure and HLA in healthy donors. The PCR used 60 Vbeta and 13 Jbeta primers. This table comes from immunoSEQ multiplex PCR, and its TCRdb copy is limited to in-frame clones, with some not included. The table lists fewer than 150,000 clones, 55% to 80% of them singletons. Unmatched junction bases numbered 9, after V lost 5 bases and J lost 5 bases. The CDR3 has 14 amino acids. Germline loops: CDR1 SGHDT, CDR2 YYEEEE. The chain has TRBV5-6 and TRBJ2-5; 7 bases agree with TRBD1. The origin of this receptor is a human donor in good health. Input material: PBMCs. This CDR3 is CASRPQGLFETQYF. The CDR3 DNA sequence: TGTGCCAGCAGACCACAGGGGTTATTCGAGACCCAGTACTTC.